This is a list of T cell receptor beta chains from one sample in a study of T-cell memory formation after mild COVID-19. Using its own MiXCR run on the 5' RACE reads, TCRdb lists one record per CDR3 protein. Among about 190,000 distinct CDR3 sequences listed, around 20% were seen once. Material: PBMCs or a T cell subset sorted from them (not recorded which). These TCRs come from an adult woman who had mild COVID-19 (a few samples of this study predate the infection). Cell type and time point are not known. CDR3s include the opening cysteine and the closing phenylalanine or tryptophan. Fields, in order: clone size, J gene, V gene, D gene, CDR3 DNA, CDR3 protein. The D gene is left open where the match is weak. The listing skips clone size in some rows; elsewhere it reads once, few, many or a size class.

NA,TRBJ1-5,TRBV20-1,NA,TGCAGTGCTAGATCGAAGGGGACCCATCTCAATCAGCCCCAGCATTTT,CSARSKGTHLNQPQHF
many,TRBJ1-1,TRBV5-1,NA,TGCGCCAGCAGCTTGGAAAACAGGGATACCACTGAAGCTTTCTTT,CASSLENRDTTEAFF
NA,TRBJ2-3,TRBV2,NA,TGTGCCAGCAGTGAGGACTACCCAACTCGTAAGACGCAGTATTTT,CASSEDYPTRKTQYF
few,TRBJ2-7,TRBV20-1,TRBD2,TGCAGTGCTAGGCCACTAGCGGGATACGAGCAGTACTTC,CSARPLAGYEQYF
few,TRBJ2-1,TRBV24-1,TRBD2,TGTGCCACCAGTCCGCGGGGGGGAGAGCAGTTCTTC,CATSPRGGEQFF
NA,TRBJ2-7,TRBV12-3/TRBV12-4,NA,TGTGCCAGCAGTTGGGGCGACAGGATCCGCTCCTACGAGCAGTACTTC,CASSWGDRIRSYEQYF
NA,TRBJ2-2,TRBV24-1,NA,TGTGCCACCAGTGCGAGGGGGGGCGAATCCGGGGAGCTGTTTTTT,CATSARGGESGELFF
NA,TRBJ2-1,TRBV24-1,NA,TGTGCCACCTCTAGCGTGGGTGAGCAGTTCTTC,CATSSVGEQFF
many,TRBJ2-3,TRBV11-2,NA,TGTGCCAGCAGCTTAGGGGTGGCCCGAGACACAGATACGCAGTATTTT,CASSLGVARDTDTQYF
NA,TRBJ2-7,TRBV24-1,NA,TGTGCCACCAGTGATGCAGGGAGACCCTACGAGCAGTACTTC,CATSDAGRPYEQYF
few,TRBJ2-2,TRBV9,TRBD2,TGTGCCAGCAGCGTGTCCGGCGGGAGGAACACCGGGGAGCTGTTTTTT,CASSVSGGRNTGELFF
NA,TRBJ2-5,TRBV29-1,NA,TGCAGCGTCCTCCAGGGGAAAGAGACCCAGTACTTC,CSVLQGKETQYF
NA,TRBJ2-7,TRBV4-1,NA,TGCGCCAGCAGCCACCCCGGGACCCACGAGCAGTACTTC,CASSHPGTHEQYF
few,TRBJ2-1,TRBV14,NA,TGTGCCAGCAGCCAATTTACAGTCCACAATGAGCAGTTCTTC,CASSQFTVHNEQFF
NA,TRBJ2-3,TRBV7-9,TRBD2,TGTGCCAGCAGCTTAGATCCTAGCGGGACCTCAGATACGCAGTATTTT,CASSLDPSGTSDTQYF
few,TRBJ1-1,TRBV20-1,NA,TGCAGTGCTAGACCCACTCCCCCTTTTCTGACAGGCCTAAACACTGAAGCTTTCTTT,CSARPTPPFLTGLNTEAFF
NA,TRBJ2-3,TRBV20-1,NA,TGCAGTGCGAGCCGGGAGTACACAGATACGCAGTATTTT,CSASREYTDTQYF
many,TRBJ1-2,TRBV2,NA,TGTGCCAGCAGTGATACCCCGGAAGCCTATGGCTACACCTTC,CASSDTPEAYGYTF
few,TRBJ1-2,TRBV6-1,NA,TGTGCCAGCAGAGTGACAGAGGACGATGGCTACACCTTC,CASRVTEDDGYTF
many,TRBJ2-1,TRBV5-5,TRBD1,TGTGCCAGCAGCCGCTTCGACCGGGACAGCAATGAGCAGTTCTTC,CASSRFDRDSNEQFF
few,TRBJ2-1,TRBV7-8,NA,TGTGCCAGCACTTCATATCTTACTGCTGAAAATGAGCAGTTCTTC,CASTSYLTAENEQFF
many,TRBJ2-5,TRBV5-5,NA,TGTGCCAGCAGCTTTCTGCAGAAGGAGGAGACCCAGTACTTC,CASSFLQKEETQYF
NA,TRBJ1-2,TRBV19,NA,TGTGCCACCAAATCCGCACAGAACTATGGCTACACCTTC,CATKSAQNYGYTF
few,TRBJ1-1,TRBV14,NA,TGTGCCAGCAGCCAAGACCAGAACACTGAAGCTTTCTTT,CASSQDQNTEAFF
NA,TRBJ1-5,TRBV6-2/TRBV6-3,NA,TGTGCCAGCAGTTACTCCCGGGTCCCAGGGGGCAATCAGCCCCAGCATTTT,CASSYSRVPGGNQPQHF
NA,TRBJ1-1,TRBV18,TRBD1,TGTGCCAGCTCCCCCGCGCAGACAGGGGGGAACACTGAATCTTTCTTT,CASSPAQTGGNTESFF
few,TRBJ2-1,TRBV7-2,TRBD2,TGTGCCAGCAGCTTAGGCGGGAGGGCCGGGGATGAGCAGTTCTTC,CASSLGGRAGDEQFF
many,TRBJ1-2,TRBV7-8,NA,TGTGCCAGCTCTCTGGGGGGCCACTATGGCTACACCTTC,CASSLGGHYGYTF
NA,TRBJ2-1,TRBV29-1,NA,TGCAGCGTCCTAACGTTGGTCGGGGTCGCCTACAATGAGCAGTTCTTC,CSVLTLVGVAYNEQFF
few,TRBJ2-3,TRBV5-1,TRBD1,TGCGCCAGCAGCCGGGACAGCCGCACAGATACGCAGTATTTT,CASSRDSRTDTQYF
NA,TRBJ1-6,TRBV6-5,NA,TGTGCCAGCAGGGCCATCTCCTATAATTCACCCCTCCACTTT,CASRAISYNSPLHF
few,TRBJ1-1,TRBV30,TRBD1,TGTGCCTGGAAGGAGACAGGGAGGAACACTGAAGCTTTCTTT,CAWKETGRNTEAFF
NA,TRBJ2-7,TRBV5-8,TRBD2,TGTGCCAGCAGCTTGGATTTACTAGCGGCCAACTACGAGCAGTACTTC,CASSLDLLAANYEQYF
few,TRBJ1-1,TRBV6-5,NA,TGTGCCAGCAAAGAGGGCAGCTCGAACACTGAAGCTTTCTTT,CASKEGSSNTEAFF
NA,TRBJ2-2,TRBV7-3,NA,TGTGCCAGCAGCCCCCAAACCCAGGGTCCCACCGGGGAGCTGTTTTTT,CASSPQTQGPTGELFF
few,TRBJ2-3,TRBV12-3/TRBV12-4,NA,TGTGCCAGCAGTTTGGGGAATACGCAGTATTTT,CASSLGNTQYF
few,TRBJ1-5,TRBV6-2/TRBV6-3,TRBD1,TGTGCCAGCAAAACAGGGGGCGTAAGCAATCAGCCCCAGCATTTT,CASKTGGVSNQPQHF
few,TRBJ2-5,TRBV7-9,NA,TGTGCCAGCAGCTTATATCTGGGTAGCGCACAAGAGACCCAGTACTTC,CASSLYLGSAQETQYF
NA,TRBJ2-1,TRBV9,NA,TGTGCCAGCAGCGTTACGACTAGTAGCTACAATGAGCAGTTCTTC,CASSVTTSSYNEQFF
NA,TRBJ2-1,TRBV20-1,TRBD2,TGCAGCACGACTAGCGTCAATGAGCAGTTCTTC,CSTTSVNEQFF
NA,TRBJ2-2,TRBV6-5,NA,TGTGCCAGCAGTCCTATCGTCCCCCGGGGCACCGGGGAGCTGTTTTTT,CASSPIVPRGTGELFF
NA,TRBJ2-1,TRBV6-5,TRBD2,TGTGCCAGCAGTCGGACTAGCGGGGGACGTGAGCAGTTCTTC,CASSRTSGGREQFF
many,TRBJ2-5,TRBV7-2,TRBD1,TGTGCCAGCAGCTTAGCTGGGACAGCCAAAGAGACCCAGTACTTC,CASSLAGTAKETQYF
NA,TRBJ2-7,TRBV6-5,TRBD1,TGTGCCAGTAGAAGGACAGGGTGGGGATACGAGCAGTACTTC,CASRRTGWGYEQYF
NA,TRBJ2-3,TRBV24-1,NA,TGTGCCACCAGTGATCCTCGATCGAGGGAAGATACGCAGTATTTT,CATSDPRSREDTQYF
NA,TRBJ1-6,TRBV19,NA,TGTGCCAGTAGTTCCAGCTTCAGGGACTCACCCCTCCACTTT,CASSSSFRDSPLHF
few,TRBJ2-2,TRBV2,NA,TGTGCCAGCTATCAGGGGAGAGTCACCGGGGAGCTGTTTTTT,CASYQGRVTGELFF
NA,TRBJ2-7,TRBV18,NA,TGTGCCAGCTCCCCTTTGAAGGACCACGAGCAGTACTTC,CASSPLKDHEQYF
NA,TRBJ2-1,TRBV7-2,TRBD2,TGTGCCAGCAGCTTAGGCAGTGGAGCGGGAGGCTACAATGAGCAGTTCTTC,CASSLGSGAGGYNEQFF
few,TRBJ1-1,TRBV12-3/TRBV12-4,NA,TGTGCCAGCAGCCCGGGGGTCCCCAGGGTGGCTTTCTTT,CASSPGVPRVAFF
NA,TRBJ2-7,TRBV10-3,TRBD1,TGTGCCATCAGACCTCTGACAGGGGCCGAGCAGTACTTC,CAIRPLTGAEQYF
few,TRBJ2-1,TRBV7-7,NA,TGTGCTAGCAGCTTAGATAGCTGGGTCTACAATGAGCAGTTCTTC,CASSLDSWVYNEQFF
few,TRBJ2-1,TRBV7-2,NA,TGTGCCAGCAGCTTAGGGGCGGGAAGCTCCTACAATGAGCAGTTCTTC,CASSLGAGSSYNEQFF
NA,TRBJ1-1,TRBV5-5,NA,TGTGCCAGCAGCTTTCCTCAGACAGGTAACACTGAAGCTTTCTTT,CASSFPQTGNTEAFF
NA,TRBJ2-7,TRBV2,NA,TGTGCCAGCAGTGAGCCCAGGACCATTTACGAGCAGTACTTC,CASSEPRTIYEQYF